A single sample is the source of the 18 T cell receptor beta chains below, sequenced in a study of regulatory T cells in long-lasting Graves disease. With iRepertoire HTBI primers and Arm-PCR of CDR3 regions, TCR beta libraries were built. MiXCR, applied by TCRdb to the multiplex PCR reads, yields one record per CDR3 protein. The sample holds 410,000 or so distinct CDR3 sequences; just under 15% are singletons and the top ten take roughly a sixth. Time point meaning: newly diagnosed GD, antithyroid drugs for less than 3 months. Making the TCR library involved RNA that had been extracted from PBMCs. These data were likewise used in another study, on T cells in Graves' hyperthyroidism and ophthalmopathy.

The starting material was peripheral blood mononuclear cells (PBMCs), obtained at new diagnosis, from a patient treated with antithyroid drugs. Receptor source: a woman between 25 and 40 years old with Graves disease.

CDR3 protein: CASSLPGSNEKLFF. In DNA, the CDR3 is TGTGCCAGCAGTTTGCCAGGGAGTAATGAAAAACTGTTTTTT. This sequence joins TRBV5-5 and TRBJ1-4; D might be TRBD1 (5 bases). The V gene's germline CDR1 is SGHKS and CDR2 YYEKEE (reference sequence). The CDR3 loop spans 14 amino acids. Trimming took off 5 bases at V and 4 bases at J, with 12 bases between the two ends.

This clonotype was counted many times. V is TRBV3-1 and J is TRBJ1-1; D call uncertain. Germline V lookup: CDR1 LGHDT, CDR2 YNNKEL (reference sequence). The CDR3 runs to 13 residues. Trimming left V 3 bases short and J 0 bases short, with 5 bases between. This CDR3 reads CASSQGMNTEAFF. CDR3 DNA sequence: TGTGCCAGCAGCCAGGGTATGAACACTGAAGCTTTCTTT.

The table lists this clonotype with a few counts. V gene TRBV11-2 combines with J gene TRBJ1-6; 10 bases agree with TRBD1. In germline, CDR1 is SGHAT, CDR2 FQNNGV. CDR3 length: 16 residues. The ends lost 4 bases at V and 4 bases at J; junction bases unmatched: 4. CDR3 region: CASSSLGQGYNSPLHF. CDR3 in DNA: TGTGCCAGCAGCTCACTGGGACAGGGGTATAATTCACCCCTCCACTTT.

Ten or more counts support this clonotype. The chain employs TRBV27 and TRBJ2-3; 16 bases are a match to TRBD2. Losses at the gene ends were 2 bases for V and 4 bases for J; bases not matched to a gene: 6. CDR3 length: 18 amino acids. CDR1 and CDR2 from the germline V gene are MNHEY and SMNVEV (reference sequence). CDR3 sequence (DNA): TGTGCCAGCAGTTTAGAGGGACTAGCGGGAGGGCGCGCAGATACGCAGTATTTT. Its translation: CASSLEGLAGGRADTQYF.

This clonotype was counted a few times. The chain links TRBV20-1 to TRBJ2-5, with a weak D call TRBD1 (9 bases). The CDR3 covers 18 residues. V shed 0 bases and J shed 1 base, with 21 bases lying between them. The germline V gene encodes CDR1 DFQATT and CDR2 SNEGSKA (reference sequence). The CDR3 nucleotides read TGCAGTGCTAGAGATCTGGGACAGGGTGGACTAGCCCAAGAGACCCAGTACTTC. This sequence encodes CSARDLGQGGLAQETQYF.

This chain joins TRBV7-9 and TRBJ2-2, with 11 bases fitting TRBD2. The CDR3 is 16 amino acids. V shed 5 bases and J 5 bases; nucleotides not matched to a gene: 7. The germline gives CDR1 SEHNR, CDR2 FQNEAQ (reference sequence). As DNA, the CDR3 is TGTGCCAGCAGCGCACTAGCGGGAGTATCGACCGGGGAGCTGTTTTTT. The encoded protein is CASSALAGVSTGELFF.

The chain recombines TRBV28 with TRBJ2-3; 9 nucleotides line up with TRBD2. The CDR3 runs 14 residues. The germline V gene encodes CDR1 MDHEN and CDR2 SYDVKM. V was clipped by 10 bases and J by 4 bases; unmatched bases: 9. The CDR3 loop is CANRSGTSPDTQYF. Here the CDR3 DNA reads TGTGCCAACAGATCCGGGACTAGCCCAGATACGCAGTATTTT.

The V call is TRBV5-1, the J call TRBJ2-2, with TRBD1 identical over 9 bases. Losses at the gene ends were 5 bases for V and 3 bases for J; bases not matched to a gene: 2. This CDR3 region has 14 residues. CDR1 SGHRS and CDR2 YFSETQ come from the germline V gene. This CDR3 is CASRQGADTGELFF. CDR3 in DNA: TGCGCCAGCAGACAGGGGGCCGACACCGGGGAGCTGTTTTTT.

The sample holds many counts of this clonotype. The chain recombines TRBV28 with TRBJ2-3; D unclear. This CDR3 comprises 12 residues. Per germline, CDR1 MDHEN and CDR2 SYDVKM. V shed 5 bases and J shed 10 bases, with 13 bases lying between them. The CDR3, as DNA: TGTGCCAGCAGTCGCCAGCCAGTTGCGCAGTATTTT. This translates into CASSRQPVAQYF.

The J gene is TRBJ2-2, the V gene TRBV20-1; 9 nucleotides line up with TRBD2. The CDR3 is 16 residues long. Germline V gene sequence: CDR1 DFQATT, CDR2 SNEGSKA (reference sequence). V lost 6 bases, J lost 6 bases, and 14 bases stayed unmatched. The CDR3 here is CSAQGFSGSRAGELFF. The DNA for the CDR3 is TGCAGTGCCCAGGGATTTAGCGGGAGTAGGGCCGGGGAGCTGTTTTTT.

This clonotype was observed a few times. The gene calls are TRBV6-5 and TRBJ2-7, with 7 bases identical to TRBD2. The CDR3 contains 17 residues. The germline gives CDR1 MNHEY, CDR2 SVGAGI. V shed 2 bases and J 6 bases; nucleotides not matched to a gene: 16. CDR3 loop: CASSYPLNLAEGVEQYF. CDR3 DNA: TGTGCCAGCAGTTACCCGCTGAACCTAGCGGAGGGCGTCGAGCAGTACTTC.

This rearrangement joins TRBV30 to TRBJ1-5; the D gene is possibly TRBD1 (5 bases). This CDR3 has 13 amino acids. Deletions cut 0 bases from V and 12 bases from J, with 15 bases between. Per germline, CDR1 GTSNPN and CDR2 SVGIG (reference sequence). The CDR3, as DNA: TGTGCCTGGAGTGTGGGGGAAGCCGGATTCCAGCATTTT. Its translation: CAWSVGEAGFQHF.

The chain couples TRBV6-2 or TRBV6-3 to TRBJ1-4, with TRBD1 identical over 7 bases. V was clipped by 0 bases and J by 5 bases; unmatched bases: 3. CDR3 length equals 15 residues. CDR1 is MNHEY and CDR2 is SVGEGT in the germline V gene. CDR3 protein: CASSYSDRRNEKLFF. Written as DNA, the CDR3 is TGTGCCAGCAGTTACTCGGACAGGCGGAATGAAAAACTGTTTTTT.

This clonotype appeared many times. The chain carries TRBV20-1 and TRBJ2-3; 10 bases align to TRBD2. J lost 7 bases, V lost 5 bases, and 9 bases had no gene match. In germline, CDR1 is DFQATT, CDR2 SNEGSKA (reference sequence). The CDR3 is made up of 14 amino acids. The CDR3: CSAPKREGGNTQYF. The CDR3 nucleotides are TGCAGTGCTCCTAAGCGGGAGGGGGGAAATACGCAGTATTTT.

Ten or more counts support this clonotype. The chain is built from TRBV12-3 or TRBV12-4 and TRBJ2-7, with D maybe TRBD1 (6 bases). With 3 bases removed from V and 6 bases from J, the gap between germline ends came to 12 bases. The CDR3 loop spans 13 amino acids. The CDR3 reads CASSFQGNGEQYF. DNA for the CDR3: TGTGCCAGCAGTTTTCAGGGGAACGGCGAGCAGTACTTC.

This clonotype was picked up many times. The V gene is TRBV25-1, the J gene TRBJ2-7; a possible D gene is TRBD1 (5 bases). Germline-derived CDR1 and CDR2 are MGHDK and SYGVNS. Trimming pared 4 bases from V and 6 bases from J, leaving 22 bases between. The length of the CDR3 is 16 residues. The CDR3 DNA follows: TGTGCCAGCAGTGGAATGACAGTCCGGGCGTCTTCCGAGCAGTACTTC. It yields the protein CASSGMTVRASSEQYF.

This clonotype was recorded many times. The rearrangement links TRBV12-3 or TRBV12-4 to TRBJ2-1, with D uncertain. V lost 1 base and J lost 14, with 15 bases in between. The CDR3 loop spans 13 amino acids. As DNA, the CDR3 is TGTGCCAGCAGTTTAGAAGCCCTCCGGGTCGAGTTCTTC. Translation gives CASSLEALRVEFF.

This clonotype appeared many times. The chain links TRBV2 to TRBJ2-2, with D uncertain. Germline values: CDR1 SNHLY, CDR2 FYNNEI. Trimming removed 8 bases at V and 0 bases at J, with 16 bases between. The CDR3 runs to 16 residues. CDR3 nucleotides: TGTGCCAGCTTAAGTCTCGGCAACGCGAACACCGGGGAGCTGTTTTTT. It translates to CASLSLGNANTGELFF.